This T cell receptor beta chain was found in a study of cytomegalovirus exposure and HLA in healthy donors (dated by TCRdb to 2016 to 2017). The study in broad terms: According to an earlier analysis of 550 to 700 of the donors, some 170 million T cells yielded over 100 million unique TCR beta sequences and about 300 Gb of sequence data. Roughly 300 gigabases of sequencing data and around 90 million unique TCR sequences made up an early release that covered 500 to 700 HLA-typed donors. Among the roughly 430 genotyped donors, approximately 76% belonged to the genetic ancestry cluster associated with self-reported Caucasian donors. The aim of the study was to test whether cataloging public T cell receptors could identify signatures of past pathogen exposure. Using immunosequencing, the study profiled T cell repertoires from around 680 subjects and related those repertoires to cytomegalovirus serostatus. In addition to the first cohort of 666 subjects, a separate validation cohort of approximately 110 different subjects was used. To predict cytomegalovirus infection status, the study brought together high-throughput TCR immunosequencing, statistical association of individual TCRs with disease status, and machine learning. To study patterns of TCR occurrence, a later analysis re-analyzed previously published TCR beta repertoires from 700 or so donors and added high-resolution HLA genotyping. In the later analysis, no new phenotypic data were used to find candidate immune exposures; instead, reliance was placed on TCR beta sequences and their occurrence across donors. In an earlier analysis of 587 of the donors, high-throughput TCR beta sequencing was used to judge whether each TCR beta V gene segment behaved as functional or pseudogenic. Alongside the repertoire data, information on donor age, sex, ethnicity and CMV serostatus was compiled. In a later genetic analysis, genome-wide SNP genotypes for about 65% of the roughly 670 donors were used, and that subset was treated as a discovery cohort. All discovery cohort repertoires had been generated on a single sequencing platform. Class I and class II HLA loci were covered by the typing at four-digit resolution. The number of typed donors differed by locus: about 620-630 for A, B, C, DRB1 and DQB1; 500 to 550 for DQA1; approximately 600 for DPA1; and around 490 for DPB1. About five DR-DQ haplotypes were treated as single units for association and clustering because of strong linkage in the cohort. On average, over 200,000 unique TCR beta nucleotide sequences were sequenced per donor among more than 350 genotyped donors of the cohort, with 15% to 20% of those sequences being non-productive.

In total, just over 650 healthy bone marrow donors made up the cohort. Cohort members were all nominally healthy when sampled, although unrecorded immune exposures were likely present. The donor was CMV seronegative and belonged to the group of around 400 seronegative cohort members. A peripheral blood sample was provided by each donor, and peripheral blood mononuclear cells were used for TCR beta sequencing. The Qiagen DNeasy Blood Extraction Kit was used to extract genomic DNA from the blood cell samples. The paper's findings and limits, for the study overall: Some IMGT-functional V segments, including TRBV6-2 and TRBV6-3, could not be distinguished by the 87-base-pair reads and were therefore excluded. It was suggested by the authors that the approach could potentially be generalized to other disease states and immunological phenotypes. Three of the identified cytomegalovirus-associated TCR beta chains were confirmed in vitro to be specific for cytomegalovirus antigens. Most TCR sequences were seen in very few donors, while some public TCRs were found in many individuals. In an earlier analysis of fewer than 700 of the donors, most TCR beta V segments appeared in productive rearrangements about 87% or about 30% of the time, broadly matching IMGT annotations. At a false discovery rate of 0.05, a later analysis linked under 20,000 TCR beta sequences to specific HLA alleles. The classifier was reported to diagnose cytomegalovirus status with high specificity and sensitivity in both the original and validation cohorts. A further reported finding was that TCR beta sequences accurately predicted the HLA-A and HLA-B alleles for most subjects in the first cohort. The only immune exposure information available for the cohort was CMV serostatus. A later genetic analysis associated a missense DCLRE1C variant with V-gene and J-gene trimming of TCR beta chains, and an independent cohort replicated the association. In a later analysis, HLA-associated TCR beta chains showed more clonal expansion and lower generation probabilities than non-associated chains that were equally common. Because some donors lacked HLA typing at each locus, the association tests relied only on the typed subset. Only TCR beta chains were sequenced in this cohort, and the absence of alpha or paired-chain data limited detectable features. In a later analysis, several top co-occurrence clusters were reported to appear linked to parvovirus B19, influenza, CMV and Epstein-Barr virus. Correlated functional status among segregating V segments might be attributable to linkage disequilibrium, but an unknown experimental factor could not be ruled out. When HLA alleles, especially DR and DQ, strongly co-occurred, TCR associations were difficult to assign to individual alleles. A later analysis found that TCR association rates varied across HLA loci, with DRB1 alleles showing the most associated TCRs and HLA-C alleles the fewest. Presence/absence analyses assumed roughly uniform sequencing depth across donors, an assumption that may not hold. Compared with the 666-donor mean, donors in an Asian-associated ancestry cluster had fewer N-insertions in productive TCRs, according to a later genetic analysis. Roughly 15 rarely observed V segments, including chromosome 9 orphons, were excluded from the earlier analysis of several hundred of the donors because counts were too low. In the study, 164 TCR beta chains were listed as associated with cytomegalovirus. Most CMV-associated TCR beta chains appeared to be HLA-restricted in a later analysis, and the HLA associations seemed to be driven largely by CMV exposure. A cluster of highly shared sequence variants was judged likely to represent a technical artifact of the sequencing pipeline.

Receptors were amplified or captured by the immunoSEQ multiplex PCR assay. For the multiplex PCR, a mixture combining 60 forward primers for TCR Vbeta segments and 13 reverse primers for TCR Jbeta segments was used. Amplification of the CDR3 region of rearranged TCR beta genes was performed with a multiplex PCR assay on genomic DNA. The amplified TCR beta libraries were sequenced on the Illumina HiSeq System as 87-base-pair reads. Per the original workflow: Across the 500 to 850 repertoires, a later analysis counted 60 million to 90 million unique TCR beta chains, some 11 million of which were shared by at least two donors. Raw reads were error-corrected and collapsed into unique sequences by a nearest-neighbor algorithm in which closely related sequences were merged to remove PCR and sequencing errors. CDR3 sequences were aligned to IMGT reference sequences to assign V, D and J gene segments. Each retained sequence needed at least a six-nucleotide match to both a V gene segment and a J gene segment. A rearrangement was called productive if the CDR3 had no stop codons and remained in frame with V and J, and every other rearrangement was called non-productive. Following IMGT convention, CDR3 was defined as the stretch from the second conserved V-encoded cysteine up to the conserved J-encoded phenylalanine. The earlier analysis of 500 to 750 of the donors excluded any sequence lacking an unambiguous match to a single V gene segment. In an earlier analysis of several hundred of the donors, V segments were called functional above 56.7% productive rearrangements and were called segregating when the between-donor standard deviation exceeded 5%. To diagnose cytomegalovirus status from the catalog of TCR beta chain sequences, a statistical classification framework was built. A later analysis assigned V and J genes by comparing TCR nucleotide sequences with IMGT/GENE-DB human TR gene sequences. Using the TCRdist pipeline, a later analysis assigned CDR3 sequences along with most-parsimonious VDJ recombination scenarios. In a later analysis, each TCR beta chain was defined by its CDR3 amino acid sequence together with its V-gene family, and reads without a unique V-gene family were excluded. A later analysis removed several hundred highly shared, low-generation-probability nucleotide sequences to deal with suspected cross-contamination and a sequencing artifact. A later analysis calculated a clonal expansion index for each public chain from normalized within-repertoire ranks of inferred template counts. A later analysis computed generation probabilities with a VDJ recombination model fitted to out-of-frame rearrangements, and checked the results against IGoR. Hypergeometric tests were used in a later analysis to score TCR-TCR, TCR-HLA and TCR-CMV co-occurrence, with a repertoire-size bias correction applied to the TCR pairs. In a later analysis, false discovery rates were estimated by permuting HLA or CMV assignments 20 times. A later analysis grouped co-occurring TCRs with DBSCAN, adding TCRdist sequence similarity when clustering within HLA-allele-positive subsets. Repertoires with fewer than 30,000 or more than 120,000 public chains, plus five repertoires with anomalous nucleotide sharing, were excluded from co-occurrence clustering. This is the immuneACCESS table as TCRdb keeps it, with only in-frame sequences that have V and J called. A part of the clones is gone; compared with another copy, unresolved V genes explain less than half, and the rest is unexplained. The DNA gave D and trimming, while V, J and clone size come from that table. The table held for this sample gives approximately 110,000 clones. The ten largest clones represent around 3.4% of the sample.

A remark on this clone: The antigen it recognizes is unknown.

Including cysteine and phenylalanine, the CDR3 has 16 amino acids. Only the CDR3 DNA is retained, 48 bases long and in frame from the first base. CDR1 and CDR2 are drawn from the germline V gene: SGHTA, FQGTGA. V and J are trimmed by 1 base and 2 bases, and the gene matches miss 2 bases of the junction. The receptor comes from a young man in good health and CMV-seronegative. The V and J segments used are TRBV7-3 and TRBJ2-6; TRBD2 matches 7 bases in the middle. The specimen sequenced was PBMCs. The base sequence is TGTGCCAGCAGCTTAAGGGGGGGAGCTGGGGCCAACGTCCTGACTTTC. Translated, it reads CASSLRGGAGANVLTF.